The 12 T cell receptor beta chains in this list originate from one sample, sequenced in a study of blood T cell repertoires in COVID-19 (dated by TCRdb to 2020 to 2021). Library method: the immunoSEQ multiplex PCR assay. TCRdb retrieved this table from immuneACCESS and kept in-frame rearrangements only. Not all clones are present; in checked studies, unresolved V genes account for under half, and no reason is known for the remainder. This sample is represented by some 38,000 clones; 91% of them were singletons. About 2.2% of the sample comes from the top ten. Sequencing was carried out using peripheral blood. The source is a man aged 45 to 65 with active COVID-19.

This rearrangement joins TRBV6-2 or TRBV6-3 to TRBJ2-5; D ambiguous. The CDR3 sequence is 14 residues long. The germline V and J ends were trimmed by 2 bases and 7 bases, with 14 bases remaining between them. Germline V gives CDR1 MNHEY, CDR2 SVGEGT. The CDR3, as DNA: TGTGCCAGCAGTTACCGGCCAGCGTTTGGGACCCAGTACTTC. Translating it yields CASSYRPAFGTQYF.

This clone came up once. The CDR3 nucleotides are TGCAGTGCTCGGAGGGTGGATGAGCAGTACTTC. Its protein product is CSARRVDEQYF. This rearrangement joins TRBV20-1 to TRBJ2-7, with TRBD2 as a possible D gene (6 bases). The CDR3 totals 11 residues. CDR1 and CDR2 from the germline V gene are DFQATT and SNEGSKA (reference sequence). Trimming took 5 bases from V and 7 from J, leaving 12 bases between them.

The CDR3 sequence: CAWSVGATPLHF. The CDR3 DNA follows: TGTGCCTGGAGTGTAGGGGCAACACCCCTCCACTTT. This chain joins TRBV30 and TRBJ1-6, with D possibly matching TRBD1 (5 bases). The length of the CDR3 is 12 residues. V was cut by 0 bases and J by 11 bases, with 8 bases left in between. CDR1 and CDR2 from the germline V gene are GTSNPN and SVGIG (reference sequence).

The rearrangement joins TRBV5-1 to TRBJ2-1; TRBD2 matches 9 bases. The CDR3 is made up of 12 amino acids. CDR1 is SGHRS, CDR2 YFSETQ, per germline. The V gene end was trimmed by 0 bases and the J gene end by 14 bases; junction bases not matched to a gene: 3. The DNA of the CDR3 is TGCGCCAGCAGCTTGGAAGCGGGGGGCAAGTTCTTC. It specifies CASSLEAGGKFF.

Here the CDR3 reads CASSPSSGRNGETQYF. In DNA form, the CDR3 reads TGTGCCAGCAGCCCCAGTAGCGGGAGAAATGGAGAGACCCAGTACTTC. The chain recombines TRBV3-1 (or the pseudogene TRBV3-2) with TRBJ2-5; 9 positions agree with TRBD2. The germline CDR1 and CDR2 sequences are LGHDT and YNNKEL (reference sequence). The CDR3 totals 16 residues. V was pared by 4 bases and J by 4 bases, with 10 bases of the junction left unmatched.

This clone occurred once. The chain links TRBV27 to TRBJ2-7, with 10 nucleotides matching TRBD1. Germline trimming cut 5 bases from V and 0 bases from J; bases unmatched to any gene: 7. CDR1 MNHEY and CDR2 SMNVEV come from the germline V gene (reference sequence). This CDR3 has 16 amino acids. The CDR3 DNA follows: TGTGCCAGCAGTCCCAGACAGGGGGCCGCCTCCTACGAGCAGTACTTC. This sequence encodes CASSPRQGAASYEQYF.

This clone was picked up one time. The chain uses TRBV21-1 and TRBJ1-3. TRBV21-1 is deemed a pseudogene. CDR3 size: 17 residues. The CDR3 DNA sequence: TGTGCCAGCGCCCCGGGGTTGGCGAAAAAATCGGGAAACACCATATATTTT. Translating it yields CASAPGLAKKSGNTIYF.

The CDR3 DNA follows: TGTGCCAGCAGCGTAGGGGCAGACCTGAACACTGAAGCTTTCTTT. It translates to CASSVGADLNTEAFF. The chain carries TRBV9 and TRBJ1-1; D is ambiguous. CDR3 length: 15 amino acids. Per germline, CDR1 SGDLS and CDR2 YYNGEE. With 0 bases removed from V and 0 bases from J, the gap between germline ends came to 9 bases.

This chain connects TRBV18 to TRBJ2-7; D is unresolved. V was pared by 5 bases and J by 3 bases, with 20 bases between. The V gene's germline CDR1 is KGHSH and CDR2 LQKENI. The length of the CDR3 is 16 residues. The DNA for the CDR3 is TGTGCCAGCTCATCGACCCGCCCCGGGTCCCTCTACGAGCAGTACTTC. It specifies CASSSTRPGSLYEQYF.

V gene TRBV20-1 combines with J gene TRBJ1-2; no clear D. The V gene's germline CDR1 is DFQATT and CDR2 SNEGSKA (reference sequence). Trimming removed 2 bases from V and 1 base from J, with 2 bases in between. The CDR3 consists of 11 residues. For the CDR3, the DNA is TGCAGTGCTAGATATAACTATGGCTACACCTTC. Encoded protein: CSARYNYGYTF.

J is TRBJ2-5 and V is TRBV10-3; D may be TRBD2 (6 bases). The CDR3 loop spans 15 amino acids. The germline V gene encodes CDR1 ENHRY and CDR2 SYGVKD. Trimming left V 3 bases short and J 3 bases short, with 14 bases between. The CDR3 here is CAISEQSGEEETQYF. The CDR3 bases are TGTGCCATCAGTGAACAGTCGGGAGAGGAAGAGACCCAGTACTTC.

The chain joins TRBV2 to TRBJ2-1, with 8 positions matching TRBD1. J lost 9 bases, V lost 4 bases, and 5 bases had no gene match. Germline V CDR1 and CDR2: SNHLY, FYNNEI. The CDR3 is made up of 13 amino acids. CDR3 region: CASSVEDRAEQFF. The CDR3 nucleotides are TGTGCCAGCAGTGTGGAGGACAGGGCTGAGCAGTTCTTC.